Sequencing of this T cell receptor (beta chain) was carried out in a study of T-cell memory formation after mild COVID-19. Overall study results and limits: Mostly located in CM and EM were contracting CD4+ clones, with contracting CD8+ clones located in EMRA.

Each CDR3 protein gets one entry after TCRdb re-called the 5' RACE reads with MiXCR. In the table there are approximately 180,000 distinct CDR3 sequences, around 15% of which are singletons. In germline, CDR1 is MDHEN, CDR2 SYDVKM. The length of the CDR3 is 10 residues. V lost 8 bases and J 5 bases, leaving 6 bases between the germline ends. This clonotype was seen more than once but under ten times. Its antigen is unknown. The sample was PBMCs or a T cell subset sorted from them (not recorded which). This receptor was identified in an adult woman who had mild COVID-19 (a few samples of this study predate the infection). Cell type and time point are not known. The chain links TRBV28 to TRBJ2-5; D is unclear. The CDR3 loop is CASGRETQYF. Written as DNA, the CDR3 is TGTGCCAGCGGAAGGGAGACCCAGTACTTC.